This T cell receptor (beta chain) was recorded in a study of shared clonotypes between healthy human individuals. CD45RO negativity and positive selection for CCR7 defined naive CD8 cells, a population that excluded terminally differentiated effector memory CD45RA+ cells. Adult Caucasians living in Nashville, Tennessee made up all of the donors. Regarding this clone: What it binds is unknown.

This table comes from immunoSEQ multiplex PCR, and its TCRdb copy is limited to in-frame clones, with some not included. Here the sample spans about 680,000 clones, about 90% being singletons. Study outcomes and limitations: A handful of donors showed sharing of 4.5% to 6% of naive CD4 clonotypes. Specimens sampled were limited to blood, with tissue repertoires likely differing.

V gave up 1 base and J gave up 5 bases, with 12 bases separating them. The CDR3 covers 15 residues. Germline V gives CDR1 SGHAT, CDR2 FQNNGV. Sequenced material: naive CD8+ T cells sorted from blood. This sequence joins TRBV11-2 and TRBJ2-1, with D maybe TRBD2 (5 bases). The receptor's source is a man aged 30 to 39 in good health. The CDR3 protein is CASSLGGSIDNEQFF. CDR3 nucleotides: TGTGCCAGCAGCTTAGGAGGGTCTATTGACAATGAGCAGTTCTTC.